This T cell receptor beta chain was sequenced in a study of blood T cell repertoires in COVID-19. In the study overall: Samples of COVID-19 (acute and convalescent) were obtained from the United States, Italy and Spain. Sources were T cells, B-cell-depleted T cells, or PBMCs; the material itself was cDNA or gDNA.

Seattle's cohort entered during active infection and was followed longitudinally. Germline V gene sequence: CDR1 GTSNPN, CDR2 SVGIG (reference sequence). Trimming pared 2 bases from V and 4 bases from J, leaving 21 bases between. The CDR3 contains 17 residues. Authors' analysis steps: Reference gene primer amplification gave nucleated cell count estimates. The protocol was immunoSEQ multiplex PCR, while the TCRdb copy is restricted to in-frame clones and leaves out a portion. V and J calls and clone size are copied from that table; D and trimming were computed from the DNA. The table has about 73,000 clones, approximately 80% seen once; the top ten hold 2% to 2.5%.

The sequence derives from a man in his 70s with COVID-19, enrolled during active disease. Sequenced sample: peripheral blood. The rearrangement uses TRBV30 and TRBJ1-5; D unclear. CDR3 amino acids: CAWSFFAERGRNQPQHF. CDR3 bases: TGTGCCTGGAGTTTCTTCGCCGAACGGGGAAGGAATCAGCCCCAGCATTTT.